This TCR beta chain was captured by sequencing in a study of regulatory T cells in long-lasting Graves disease. The TCR beta library used iRepertoire HTBI primers with Arm-PCR amplification of CDR3. TCRdb itself ran the multiplex PCR reads through MiXCR, one entry per CDR3 protein. This table holds 680,000 or so distinct CDR3 sequences, under 20% found once. Time point reported: newly diagnosed GD, antithyroid drugs for less than 3 months. RNA from PBMCs was the source of the TCR library. The V and J ends lost 6 bases and 2 bases respectively, with 17 bases between them. Germline V gives CDR1 MDHEN, CDR2 SYDVKM. This CDR3 contains 16 residues. This clonotype came up many times. These data were likewise used in another study, on T cells in Graves' hyperthyroidism and ophthalmopathy. In that study: Based on clinical symptoms, serum thyroxine and TRAb, thyroid ultrasound and orbital computed tomography, diagnoses were reached.

This sample comprised peripheral blood mononuclear cells (PBMCs), obtained at new diagnosis, from a patient treated with antithyroid drugs. This chain uses TRBV28 with TRBJ1-5; possibly TRBD1 for D (6 bases). The receptor comes from a woman aged 25-40 years with Graves disease. The CDR3 DNA reads TGTGCCAGCAGCATACTAGGGGGGGGAGGCAATCAGCCCCAGCATTTT. This translates into CASSILGGGGNQPQHF.